The sequence of this T cell receptor (beta chain) was determined in a study of cytomegalovirus exposure and HLA in healthy donors. Across the study: Prior work identified around 110 million unique TCR beta sequences in some 180 million T cells. Study findings and constraints: Later analysis identified several of the most significant clusters that appeared linked to common viral pathogens. Reportedly, HLA-A and HLA-B alleles of most subjects were accurately predicted from TCR beta.

The donors gave bone marrow, and they were healthy. The primer mix had 60 Vbeta and 13 Jbeta primers. Some clones are missing from TCRdb's copy, which holds only in-frame ones; the method was immunoSEQ multiplex PCR. The sample has about 110,000 clones; around 80% are singletons. Trimming stripped 0 bases from V and 8 bases from J, with 8 bases between. CDR3 length: 13 amino acids. Germline V gene lookup returns CDR1 LGHNA and CDR2 YNFKEQ. About this clone: Its antigen is unidentified.

The gene calls are TRBV4-2 and TRBJ2-1; D gene uncertain. Sequenced input: PBMCs. This receptor was identified in a man aged 25 to 45 in good health and CMV-seropositive. The CDR3, as DNA: TGTGCCAGCAGCCAAGATCCCCGAGATGAGCAGTTCTTC. Translating it yields CASSQDPRDEQFF.